Below, one TCR beta chain is given with its context. Trimming stripped 0 bases from V and 4 bases from J, with 13 bases between. The CDR3 contains 16 residues. Germline V lookup: CDR1 MGHRA, CDR2 YSYEKL. This sample is part of a study of control samples from healthy donors and cancer patients. Produced via immunoSEQ multiplex PCR; TCRdb's table is partial and in-frame only. Among fewer than 65,000 clones listed, roughly 90% were seen once. The chain recombines TRBV4-1 with TRBJ2-1; possibly TRBD2 for D (6 bases). The sequenced sample consisted of PBMCs. This sequence originates from a man aged 35-49 years with colorectal cancer. The CDR3 region has the DNA TGCGCCAGCAGCCAAGATGTAGCGGCATCTTACAATGAGCAGTTCTTC. This codes for CASSQDVAASYNEQFF.